This T cell receptor beta chain was captured in a study of T cells after yellow fever vaccination. Overall study: The SMART-Seq v4 Ultra Low Input method served to prepare the low-cell-number fractions.

Germline trimming cut 5 bases from V and 5 bases from J; bases unmatched to any gene: 4. This CDR3 has 14 residues. CDR1 is GTSNPN and CDR2 is SVGIG in the germline V gene (reference sequence). As concerns this clonotype: Its antigen is not identified.

A 5'RACE template-switching step, the method used to make TCR cDNA, added a universal primer site and UMIs. TCRdb itself ran the 5' RACE reads through MiXCR, one entry per CDR3 protein. Of around 550,000 distinct CDR3 sequences detected, roughly a fifth appear once; the ten largest clones hold around an eighth. General study findings and limits: Repertoires obtained by FACS sorting could include abundant clonotypes that entered as contaminants from the bulk population. A faster peak, day 5 versus 15, was reached by the weaker secondary response.

The clonotype originates from a man aged 25-45 years who received the YFV17D yellow fever vaccine. The chain employs TRBV30 and TRBJ2-7; TRBD2 matches at 15 bases. Here the sequenced sample was PBMCs, taken 15 days after the yellow fever booster vaccination. The CDR3: CAWGTSGRKDEQYF. CDR3 nucleotide sequence: TGTGCCTGGGGGACTAGCGGGAGGAAGGACGAGCAGTACTTC.